The rows below give T cell receptor beta chains drawn from one sample of a study of cytomegalovirus exposure and HLA in healthy donors. The assay was immunoSEQ multiplex PCR, and TCRdb's table has in-frame clones only and misses some. This sample has about 180,000 clones, with over 60% found just once. Sequenced material: PBMCs. The receptor set was obtained from a man in his late teens or twenties in good health and CMV-seronegative. CDR3s include the opening cysteine and the closing phenylalanine or tryptophan. Each record gives: D gene, V gene, J gene, clone size, CDR3 DNA, CDR3 protein. A D gene is named only where the DNA matches it firmly. Only some rows state a clone size, as once, few, many or a class for expanded clones.

d_gene: TRBD2; v_gene: TRBV9; j_gene: TRBJ2-5; abundance: .; CDR3nt: TGTGCCAGCAGCCCGGGGACTAGCGGGGGAGAGACCCAGTACTTC; CDR3aa: CASSPGTSGGETQYF
d_gene: .; v_gene: TRBV5-1; j_gene: TRBJ1-3; abundance: once; CDR3nt: TGCGCCAGCAGCTTGGACGGTGTCTCTGGAAACACCATATATTTT; CDR3aa: CASSLDGVSGNTIYF
d_gene: .; v_gene: TRBV27; j_gene: TRBJ2-7; abundance: .; CDR3nt: TGTGCCAGCAGGAGGACAGACAACTACGGGCAGTACTTC; CDR3aa: CASRRTDNYGQYF
d_gene: .; v_gene: TRBV2; j_gene: TRBJ2-3; abundance: .; CDR3nt: TGTGCCAGCAGTGAGGACAGGCAGTATTTT; CDR3aa: CASSEDRQYF
d_gene: TRBD1; v_gene: TRBV30; j_gene: TRBJ1-5; abundance: .; CDR3nt: TGTGCCTGGAGTGCCACAGGGGCGCGGAATCAGCCCCAGCATTTT; CDR3aa: CAWSATGARNQPQHF
d_gene: .; v_gene: TRBV7-3; j_gene: TRBJ1-3; abundance: .; CDR3nt: TGTGCCAGCAGCTCCTACTCTGGAAACACCATATATTTT; CDR3aa: CASSSYSGNTIYF
d_gene: .; v_gene: TRBV5-1; j_gene: TRBJ2-7; abundance: .; CDR3nt: TGCGCCAGCAGGTCCCGGCCTAGCTCTACCTACGAGCAGTACTTC; CDR3aa: CASRSRPSSTYEQYF
d_gene: TRBD2; v_gene: TRBV19; j_gene: TRBJ2-3; abundance: .; CDR3nt: TGTGCCAGTCGCAGGGGTAGCGGGGGCACAGATACGCAGTATTTT; CDR3aa: CASRRGSGGTDTQYF
d_gene: TRBD2; v_gene: TRBV19; j_gene: TRBJ2-3; abundance: .; CDR3nt: TGTGCCAGTAGTAGCGGGAGACGGACAGATACGCAGTATTTT; CDR3aa: CASSSGRRTDTQYF
d_gene: TRBD2; v_gene: TRBV9; j_gene: TRBJ2-7; abundance: .; CDR3nt: TGTGCCAGCAGCGTGACCCGGGGGGTGAGCGGGAGGGGCTACGAGCAGTACTTC; CDR3aa: CASSVTRGVSGRGYEQYF
d_gene: .; v_gene: TRBV4-1; j_gene: TRBJ1-3; abundance: .; CDR3nt: TGCGCCAGCAGCCCCCGATCCGCGGTCGCGGGAAACACCATATATTTT; CDR3aa: CASSPRSAVAGNTIYF
d_gene: TRBD1; v_gene: TRBV10-1; j_gene: TRBJ2-1; abundance: .; CDR3nt: TGCGCCAGCAGTGTCACAGGGGCGAGGAATGAGCAGTTCTTC; CDR3aa: CASSVTGARNEQFF
d_gene: TRBD1; v_gene: TRBV27; j_gene: TRBJ1-1; abundance: .; CDR3nt: TGTGCCAGCAGTCCCTTGGCAGGGGGCACTGAAGCTTTCTTT; CDR3aa: CASSPLAGGTEAFF
d_gene: .; v_gene: TRBV6-6; j_gene: TRBJ2-7; abundance: once; CDR3nt: TGTGCCAGCAGTCCCCGAGGAGGGCTACTCATCTACGAGCAGTACTTC; CDR3aa: CASSPRGGLLIYEQYF
d_gene: TRBD2; v_gene: TRBV5-1; j_gene: TRBJ2-1; abundance: .; CDR3nt: TGCGCCAGCAGCTTGATGACGGGAGGGCACAATGAGCAGTTCTTC; CDR3aa: CASSLMTGGHNEQFF
d_gene: .; v_gene: TRBV29-1; j_gene: TRBJ2-7; abundance: once; CDR3nt: TGCAGCGTTGAATTTCGCAGGACAACCAGCTCCTACGAGCAGTACTTC; CDR3aa: CSVEFRRTTSSYEQYF
d_gene: TRBD1; v_gene: TRBV2; j_gene: TRBJ2-2; abundance: once; CDR3nt: TGTGCCAGCAACAAAGGGGGCAACACCGGGGAGCTGTTTTTT; CDR3aa: CASNKGGNTGELFF
d_gene: TRBD2; v_gene: TRBV5-4; j_gene: TRBJ2-3; abundance: once; CDR3nt: TGTGCCAGCAGCCAACCGACTAGCGGGGTCAGCACAGATACGCAGTATTTT; CDR3aa: CASSQPTSGVSTDTQYF
d_gene: TRBD1; v_gene: TRBV15; j_gene: TRBJ2-3; abundance: few; CDR3nt: TGTGCCACCACCGCGACAGGGCGTCAAGATACGCAGTATTTT; CDR3aa: CATTATGRQDTQYF
d_gene: TRBD1; v_gene: TRBV28; j_gene: TRBJ2-7; abundance: .; CDR3nt: TGTGCCAGCAGCTCGCCGGGACAGGGTAGCAACGAGCAGTACTTC; CDR3aa: CASSSPGQGSNEQYF
d_gene: TRBD2; v_gene: TRBV11-2; j_gene: TRBJ2-1; abundance: once; CDR3nt: TGTGCCAGCAGCTCCCTCGAGGGCGGGGGGGCCAATCAGCAGTTCTTC; CDR3aa: CASSSLEGGGANQQFF
d_gene: .; v_gene: TRBV19; j_gene: TRBJ1-1; abundance: .; CDR3nt: TGTGCCAGTAGTATCCTTCCCGGGCAGGGTGAAGCTTTCTTT; CDR3aa: CASSILPGQGEAFF
d_gene: .; v_gene: TRBV9; j_gene: TRBJ1-2; abundance: once; CDR3nt: TGTGCCAGCAGCCCCAGAGACAGAAACTATGGCTACACCTTC; CDR3aa: CASSPRDRNYGYTF
d_gene: .; v_gene: TRBV9; j_gene: TRBJ1-5; abundance: .; CDR3nt: TGTGCCAGCAGCGTAGCTCACGGGGTCATTAGCAATCAGCCCCAGCATTTT; CDR3aa: CASSVAHGVISNQPQHF
d_gene: TRBD1; v_gene: TRBV6-8; j_gene: TRBJ2-7; abundance: .; CDR3nt: TGTGCCAGCAGTTACGAGGACAGGGGGCACGAGCAGTACTTC; CDR3aa: CASSYEDRGHEQYF
d_gene: TRBD1; v_gene: TRBV9; j_gene: TRBJ2-7; abundance: few; CDR3nt: TGTGCCAGCAGCGCTGGACAGGGGTATACGGGCGAGCAGTACTTC; CDR3aa: CASSAGQGYTGEQYF
d_gene: .; v_gene: TRBV27; j_gene: TRBJ2-7; abundance: .; CDR3nt: TGTGCCAGCAGTTTATTGGGCATCTACGAGCAGTACTTC; CDR3aa: CASSLLGIYEQYF
d_gene: TRBD1; v_gene: TRBV11-3; j_gene: TRBJ2-7; abundance: .; CDR3nt: TGTGCCAGCAGCTTTAGGGACAGCCCGATGAACTACGAGCAGTACTTC; CDR3aa: CASSFRDSPMNYEQYF
d_gene: TRBD2; v_gene: TRBV6-6; j_gene: TRBJ2-7; abundance: .; CDR3nt: TGTGCCAGCAGTCCTTTAGCGGGGGCCGCCTACGAGCAGTACTTC; CDR3aa: CASSPLAGAAYEQYF
d_gene: .; v_gene: TRBV5-1; j_gene: TRBJ1-2; abundance: .; CDR3nt: TGCGCCAGCAGCTTGGAGTCAGGGGTCGGCTACACCTTC; CDR3aa: CASSLESGVGYTF
d_gene: TRBD1; v_gene: TRBV28; j_gene: TRBJ1-4; abundance: .; CDR3nt: TGTGCCAGCAGAGGACAGGGGAGGAGTGAAAAACTGTTTTTT; CDR3aa: CASRGQGRSEKLFF
d_gene: .; v_gene: TRBV19; j_gene: TRBJ1-2; abundance: once; CDR3nt: TGTGCCAGTAGTATAGATGCAGGTCTTGGAGGCTACACCTTC; CDR3aa: CASSIDAGLGGYTF
d_gene: TRBD1; v_gene: TRBV5-4; j_gene: TRBJ2-7; abundance: once; CDR3nt: TGTGCCAGCAGCTTACAGGGGGCCAACGAGCAGTACTTC; CDR3aa: CASSLQGANEQYF
d_gene: .; v_gene: TRBV5-6; j_gene: TRBJ2-1; abundance: .; CDR3nt: TGTGCCAGCAGCTTGGGAGCCAGGGAAGGGGACAATGAGCAGTTCTTC; CDR3aa: CASSLGAREGDNEQFF
d_gene: TRBD1; v_gene: TRBV4-1; j_gene: TRBJ2-7; abundance: .; CDR3nt: TGCGCCAGCAGCCAAGATCTGGACAGGGTGTACGAGCAGTACTTC; CDR3aa: CASSQDLDRVYEQYF
d_gene: TRBD1; v_gene: TRBV6-6; j_gene: TRBJ2-1; abundance: .; CDR3nt: TGTGCCAGCAGAATACAGGGGGAGGAAAATGAGCAGTTCTTC; CDR3aa: CASRIQGEENEQFF
d_gene: .; v_gene: TRBV6-5; j_gene: TRBJ1-1; abundance: .; CDR3nt: TGTGCCAGCTCCCGCGGGGGGGAAGCTTTCTTT; CDR3aa: CASSRGGEAFF